The sequence of this T cell receptor (beta chain) was determined in a study of Ad26.COV2.S vaccination and SARS-CoV-2 variants. Trimming cost V 7 bases and J 4 bases, with 19 bases left between them. The CDR3 totals 15 residues. Germline V gene sequence: CDR1 SGHRS, CDR2 YFSETQ. Treatment: some 20 received Ad26.COV2.S at low or high dose, single or two shots; a few received placebo; per-sample allocation not given. Collection of samples fell on day 63 after the first vaccine or placebo injection. The assay was immunoSEQ multiplex PCR, and TCRdb's table has in-frame clones only and misses some. The sample consists of around 320,000 clones, about nine tenths of them appearing once.

The V gene is TRBV5-1, the J gene TRBJ2-3, with D possibly being TRBD2 (6 bases). The sample was peripheral blood, taken in a trial of Ad26.COV2.S vaccine versus placebo. The TCR comes from a person aged 18-65 years who received the Ad26.COV2.S COVID-19 vaccine or a placebo. The CDR3 DNA reads TGCGCCAGCGCGGGGACCAGGGTGGGGGCAGATACGCAGTATTTT. Its translation: CASAGTRVGADTQYF.